A selection of T cell receptor beta chains follows, all from one sample in a study of control samples from healthy donors and cancer patients. Profiling relied on immunoSEQ multiplex PCR, and the TCRdb table lists in-frame clones only, not all of them. In the table there are about 190,000 clones, 91% of which are singletons. Specimen: blood. These receptors all come from a man aged 25 to 45 in good health. CDR3s include the opening cysteine and the closing phenylalanine or tryptophan. A D gene is named only where the DNA matches it firmly. Part of the rows lack a size; the others show once, few, many or a class for expanded clones.

CDR3 length: 16
clone size: once
D gene: .
J gene: TRBJ2-7
V gene: TRBV19
CDR3 DNA: TGTGCCTCCGGGAAGCGTGCGGAGTATGGATATTACGAGCAGTACTTC
CDR3 protein: CASGKRAEYGYYEQYF

CDR3 length: 15
clone size: few
D gene: .
J gene: TRBJ1-5
V gene: TRBV19
CDR3 DNA: TGTGCCAGTAGTATCGGCAGGGCGGGCGGACAGCCCCAGCATTTT
CDR3 protein: CASSIGRAGGQPQHF

CDR3 length: 13
clone size: .
D gene: .
J gene: TRBJ2-2
V gene: TRBV30
CDR3 DNA: TGTGCCTGGACCCCATCCGACACCGGGGAGCTGTTTTTT
CDR3 protein: CAWTPSDTGELFF

CDR3 length: 14
clone size: .
D gene: .
J gene: TRBJ2-4
V gene: TRBV3-1/TRBV3-2
CDR3 DNA: TGTGCCAGCAGCCTTGAGATAGCCAAAAACATTCAGTACTTC
CDR3 protein: CASSLEIAKNIQYF

CDR3 length: 13
clone size: .
D gene: TRBD1
J gene: TRBJ2-3
V gene: TRBV5-1
CDR3 DNA: TGCGCCAGCATGGCAGGGGGCTTCGATACGCAGTATTTT
CDR3 protein: CASMAGGFDTQYF

CDR3 length: 18
clone size: .
D gene: .
J gene: TRBJ2-6
V gene: TRBV30
CDR3 DNA: TGTGCCTGGAATTCCGGGAGGACAGGTCCCTCTGGGGCCAACGTCCTGACTTTC
CDR3 protein: CAWNSGRTGPSGANVLTF

CDR3 length: 13
clone size: once
D gene: .
J gene: TRBJ1-1
V gene: TRBV6-5
CDR3 DNA: TGTGCCACGTTACCCCCTTCGAACACTGAAGCTTTCTTT
CDR3 protein: CATLPPSNTEAFF

CDR3 length: 15
clone size: .
D gene: .
J gene: TRBJ1-6
V gene: TRBV18
CDR3 DNA: TGTGCCAGCTCACTCAACGACGGGAAGAATTCACCCCTCCACTTT
CDR3 protein: CASSLNDGKNSPLHF

CDR3 length: 15
clone size: .
D gene: .
J gene: TRBJ1-1
V gene: TRBV15
CDR3 DNA: TGTGCCACCAGCAGAGAGGGCACTATGAACACTGAAGCTTTCTTT
CDR3 protein: CATSREGTMNTEAFF

CDR3 length: 15
clone size: .
D gene: TRBD1
J gene: TRBJ1-4
V gene: TRBV4-1
CDR3 DNA: TGCGCCAGCAGCCAAGCGGGGACAGGGTCTGAAAAACTGTTTTTT
CDR3 protein: CASSQAGTGSEKLFF

CDR3 length: 16
clone size: .
D gene: TRBD1
J gene: TRBJ1-3
V gene: TRBV15
CDR3 DNA: TGTGCCACCAGCAGAAGGACAGGGAGGGTTGGAAACACCATATATTTT
CDR3 protein: CATSRRTGRVGNTIYF

CDR3 length: 15
clone size: .
D gene: .
J gene: TRBJ2-1
V gene: TRBV6-5
CDR3 DNA: TGTGCCAGCAGGAGCCAGGGGGCGGGAGACAATGAGCAGTTCTTC
CDR3 protein: CASRSQGAGDNEQFF

CDR3 length: 12
clone size: .
D gene: .
J gene: TRBJ2-3
V gene: TRBV11-2
CDR3 DNA: TGTGCCAGCAGCTTGACCCCCCATACGCAGTATTTT
CDR3 protein: CASSLTPHTQYF

CDR3 length: 14
clone size: .
D gene: TRBD1
J gene: TRBJ1-5
V gene: TRBV4-1
CDR3 DNA: TGCGCCAGCAGCGAAACCGGGACAGGCCAGCCCCAGCATTTT
CDR3 protein: CASSETGTGQPQHF

CDR3 length: 13
clone size: .
D gene: .
J gene: TRBJ1-1
V gene: TRBV14
CDR3 DNA: TGTGCCAGCAGCCAATTAATGAACACTGAAGCTTTCTTT
CDR3 protein: CASSQLMNTEAFF

CDR3 length: 14
clone size: .
D gene: .
J gene: TRBJ1-1
V gene: TRBV7-8
CDR3 DNA: TGTGCCAGCAGCTTAGTAAAGGGGAACACTGAAGCTTTCTTT
CDR3 protein: CASSLVKGNTEAFF